This TCR beta chain was captured by sequencing in a study of long-term antiretroviral therapy in people with HIV. Study-wide points: HIV repertoires spanned narrower CDR3 length ranges than controls.

There was at least one pre-ART PBMC sample for each donor, plus at least two post-ART PBMC samples. Treated in the United States were all of the participants with HIV. Sequencing used immunoSEQ v3.0 at survey level. Here immunoSEQ multiplex PCR was the method, and the copy in TCRdb shows in-frame clones only, minus some. The sample carries under 25,000 clones, about 92% recorded once. Turning to this clone: Its antigen is still unknown.

V lost 1 base to trimming and J lost 5 bases, with 8 bases between them. The germline V gene encodes CDR1 SGHRS and CDR2 YFSETQ. The CDR3 is 13 residues long. The specimen comprised unsorted PBMCs, sampled 7.6 years after starting antiretroviral therapy. This sequence was found in a woman in her forties with HIV. The rearrangement links TRBV5-1 to TRBJ2-3; no reliable D call. In DNA form, the CDR3 reads TGCGCCAGCAGCTTGATGACGGGAGATACGCAGTATTTT. This encodes CASSLMTGDTQYF.